This T cell receptor beta chain derives from a study of post-analysis software for immune sequencing data. Germline V CDR1 and CDR2: SEHNR, FQNEAQ (reference sequence). This CDR3 has 14 residues. Study-level results: By F measure, strong co-clustering occurred among samples prepared in the same batch. In patients, about 5 TRBV segments were more frequent than in controls, with TRBV5-6, TRBV5-1 and TRBV20-1 among them.

Of note for this clonotype: The antigen is not known. One end of the junction varies from germline; a read error may be responsible.

The TCR beta cDNA libraries contained unique molecular identifiers. TCRdb recomputed calls from the PCR reads with MiXCR, one row per CDR3 protein. Of 600,000 to 700,000 distinct CDR3 sequences listed, approximately 59% are singletons. Sequencing was done on a sample of blood. This receptor was identified in a girl aged 2 to 9 with multiple sclerosis. The genes are TRBV7-9 and TRBJ2-5; 8 positions agree with TRBD2. The DNA end is more similar to TRBJ2-7, so the J call may be wrong. The CDR3 is CDSSPGGDRYEQYF. DNA of the CDR3: TGTGACAGCAGCCCGGGGGGGGACCGATACGAGCAGTACTTC.